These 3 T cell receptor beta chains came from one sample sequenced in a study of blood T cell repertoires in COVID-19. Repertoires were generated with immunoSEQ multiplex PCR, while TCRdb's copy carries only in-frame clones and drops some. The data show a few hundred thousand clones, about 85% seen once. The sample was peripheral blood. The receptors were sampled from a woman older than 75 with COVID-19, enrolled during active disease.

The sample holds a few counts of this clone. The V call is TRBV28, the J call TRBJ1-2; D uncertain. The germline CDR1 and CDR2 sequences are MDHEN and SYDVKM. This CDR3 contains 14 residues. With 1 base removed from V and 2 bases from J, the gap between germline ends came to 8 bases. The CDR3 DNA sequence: TGTGCCAGCAGTTTATACACGGGGAACTATGGCTACACCTTC. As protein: CASSLYTGNYGYTF.

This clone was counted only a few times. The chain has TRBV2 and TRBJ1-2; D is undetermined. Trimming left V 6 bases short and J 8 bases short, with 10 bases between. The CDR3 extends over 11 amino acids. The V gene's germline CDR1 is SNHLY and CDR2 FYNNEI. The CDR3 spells CASSFSEGYTF. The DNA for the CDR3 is TGTGCCAGCAGCTTTTCAGAAGGCTACACCTTC.

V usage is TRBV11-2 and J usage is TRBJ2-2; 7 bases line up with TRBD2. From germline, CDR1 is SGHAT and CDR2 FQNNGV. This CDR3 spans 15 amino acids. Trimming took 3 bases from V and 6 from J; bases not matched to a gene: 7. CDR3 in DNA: TGTGCCAGCAGCTTTAGGGCCCGGGGGGCCGGGGAGCTGTTTTTT. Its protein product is CASSFRARGAGELFF. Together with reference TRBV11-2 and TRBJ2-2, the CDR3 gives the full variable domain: EAGVAQSPRYKIIEKRQSVAFWCNPISGHATLYWYQQILGQGPKLLIQFQNNGVVDDSQLPKDRFSAERLKGVDSTLKIQPAKLEDSAVYLCASSFRARGAGELFFGEGSRLTVL.